The 25 T cell receptor beta chains presented below share a single source sample, sequenced in a study of monozygotic twins with inflammatory bowel disease. TCRdb reworked the 5' RACE reads into one entry per CDR3 protein, no DNA. This sample's clone table lists hundreds of thousands of distinct CDR3 sequences. Material: blood. These receptors were obtained from a human donor with ulcerative colitis or Crohn's disease, or a healthy co-twin of an affected twin (not recorded which).

The chain uses TRBV10-3 and TRBJ2-7; TCRdb selects TRBD1, and the lack of DNA leaves this call unchecked. The length of the CDR3 is 15 residues. Germline CDR1 and CDR2: ENHRY and SYGVKD. The CDR3 spells CAISDGTGEIYEQYF.

The chain couples TRBV20-1 to TRBJ2-7. Germline CDR1 is DFQATT and CDR2 is SNEGSKA (reference sequence). CDR3 length equals 15 residues. Here the CDR3 reads CSARFVSFSSYEQYF.

The genes are TRBV7-2 and TRBJ2-1. CDR1 is SGHTA and CDR2 is FQGNSA in the germline V gene. CDR3 length equals 14 residues. The CDR3: CASSLVPFDNEQFF. Full variable domain (rest looked up from reference TRBV7-2 and TRBJ2-1): GAGVSQSPSNKVTEKGKDVELRCDPISGHTALYWYRQSLGQGLEFLIYFQGNSAPDKSGLPSDRFSAERTGGSVSTLTIQRTQQEDSAVYLCASSLVPFDNEQFFGPGTRLTVL.

V and J are TRBV2 and TRBJ2-2; with no DNA, the TCRdb D assignment of TRBD1 cannot be verified. CDR3 length: 17 amino acids. Germline V lookup: CDR1 SNHLY, CDR2 FYNNEI. CDR3 loop: CASNRPSAQINTGELFF.

The V call is TRBV19, the J call TRBJ1-1. The CDR3 contains 14 residues. Germline V gives CDR1 LNHDA, CDR2 SQIVND (reference sequence). CDR3 in amino acids: CASSIWSEGTEAFF.

V is TRBV20-1 and J is TRBJ2-3; TCRdb outputs TRBD1, but without DNA this stays unchecked. The CDR3 runs to 15 residues. Looked up from germline, CDR1 is DFQATT and CDR2 is SNEGSKA (reference sequence). CDR3 loop: CSASPGGGGPDTQYF.

The chain couples TRBV6-1 to TRBJ2-5; the TCRdb D gene call, TRBD1, has no DNA to confirm it. Germline CDR1 and CDR2: MNHNS and SASEGT. The CDR3 is made up of 15 amino acids. This CDR3 reads CASRATGKSKGTQYF.

The CDR3 is CSASRGTTDTQYF. The genes are TRBV20-1 and TRBJ2-3; TCRdb indicates TRBD1, and absent DNA this call remains unverified. CDR1 is DFQATT and CDR2 is SNEGSKA in the germline V gene (reference sequence). The CDR3 spans 13 residues.

The chain uses TRBV12-3 or TRBV12-4 and TRBJ2-1; TCRdb's assignment of TRBD1 cannot be checked, as there is no DNA. This CDR3 is 14 amino acids long. CDR3 amino acids: CASRKGQGYNEQFF.

This chain joins TRBV12-3 or TRBV12-4 and TRBJ1-3. The CDR3 is made up of 12 amino acids. CDR3 in amino acids: CASRSAGDTIYF.

The CDR3 protein is CASRTRSFVTEAFF. The chain recombines TRBV5-6 with TRBJ1-1. Germline-derived CDR1 and CDR2 are SGHDT and YYEEEE. The CDR3 has 14 amino acids.

V usage is TRBV10-3 and J usage is TRBJ1-3; TCRdb's D gene call, TRBD1, goes unchecked for lack of DNA. This CDR3 contains 13 residues. The germline V gene has CDR1 ENHRY and CDR2 SYGVKD. The CDR3 spells CAISDPGWNTIYF.

This chain connects TRBV12-3 or TRBV12-4 to TRBJ1-5; with no DNA, the TCRdb D assignment of TRBD1 cannot be verified. The CDR3 length is 17 residues. The CDR3 spells CASSLDQGWDSNQPQHF.

The rearrangement uses TRBV7-2 and TRBJ2-5. This CDR3 has 14 amino acids. Germline V lookup: CDR1 SGHTA, CDR2 FQGNSA. Here the CDR3 reads CASSRDRSQETQYF.

The rearrangement uses TRBV4-3 and TRBJ1-2. Germline V gives CDR1 LGHNA, CDR2 YSLEER. This CDR3 is built from 15 residues. The CDR3 region is CASSHSADSNYGYTF.

J is TRBJ1-6 and V is TRBV5-6. The germline V gene encodes CDR1 SGHDT and CDR2 YYEEEE. The CDR3 is 16 residues long. The CDR3 loop is CASSLFLDSYNSPLHF.

This rearrangement joins TRBV5-4 to TRBJ2-7; without DNA, the TCRdb call of TRBD2 cannot be checked. Germline V CDR1 and CDR2: SGHNT, YYREEE (reference sequence). The CDR3 is 17 amino acids. This CDR3 is CASSLGITGGDKNEQYF.

V usage is TRBV7-9 and J usage is TRBJ2-5. The CDR3 is 14 amino acids. Germline loops: CDR1 SEHNR, CDR2 FQNEAQ (reference sequence). CDR3 region: CASSVLSAGETQYF.

The rearrangement joins TRBV20-1 to TRBJ2-7; the TRBD1 assignment by TCRdb is unverifiable without DNA. Per the germline V gene, CDR1 is DFQATT and CDR2 is SNEGSKA (reference sequence). This CDR3 comprises 14 residues. The CDR3 reads CSATLTGGVDEQYF.

This rearrangement joins TRBV7-9 to TRBJ1-4. Germline lookup yields CDR1 SEHNR and CDR2 FQNEAQ (reference sequence). The CDR3 consists of 16 residues. This CDR3 is CASSKRLQRVNEKLFF.

V and J are TRBV5-1 and TRBJ2-7; TCRdb outputs TRBD1, but without DNA this stays unchecked. From germline, CDR1 is SGHRS and CDR2 YFSETQ. CDR3 length equals 14 residues. CDR3 region: CASSAWDSSYEQYF.

The chain uses TRBV5-1 and TRBJ2-3; TCRdb's D call of TRBD2 is untestable without DNA. The CDR3 loop spans 17 amino acids. Germline CDR1 is SGHRS and CDR2 is YFSETQ. The CDR3 region is CASSLVTSGTSTDTQYF.

This chain connects TRBV12-3 or TRBV12-4 to TRBJ1-4; there is no DNA to check the TCRdb D call of TRBD1. The CDR3 sequence is 12 residues long. The CDR3 sequence is CASSSKTGGGFF.

CDR3 amino acids: CASRGQGEEKLFF. V gene TRBV28 combines with J gene TRBJ1-4; TCRdb calls TRBD1, which cannot be checked without DNA. Germline values: CDR1 MDHEN, CDR2 SYDVKM. The CDR3 consists of 13 residues. The full variable domain, in which reference TRBV28 and TRBJ1-4 provide the parts outside the CDR3, is DVKVTQSSRYLVKRTGEKVFLECVQDMDHENMFWYRQDPGLGLRLIYFSYDVKMKEKGDIPEGYSVSREKKERFSLILESASTNQTSMYLCASRGQGEEKLFFGSGTQLSVL.

CDR3 residues: CASSLWKRGNTEAFF. The V call is TRBV12-3 or TRBV12-4, the J call TRBJ1-1; TCRdb lists TRBD1, though no DNA is available to test this call. The CDR3 is 15 residues long.